This TCR beta chain comes out of a study of control samples from healthy donors and cancer patients. V shed 4 bases and J shed 0 bases, with 11 bases lying between them. Germline V CDR1 and CDR2: SGHKS, YYEKEE (reference sequence). This CDR3 is 16 amino acids long. Assay used: immunoSEQ multiplex PCR; TCRdb lists only in-frame clones, some missing. The sample has about 130,000 clones, around 93% seen once. This clonotype was sampled from a man aged 50-60 years with head and neck cancer. The specimen was PBMCs. The rearrangement links TRBV5-5 to TRBJ2-6; no clear D gene. The CDR3 spells CASSNRPSSGANVLTF. CDR3 coding DNA: TGTGCCAGCAGCAATCGACCGAGCTCTGGGGCCAACGTCCTGACTTTC.